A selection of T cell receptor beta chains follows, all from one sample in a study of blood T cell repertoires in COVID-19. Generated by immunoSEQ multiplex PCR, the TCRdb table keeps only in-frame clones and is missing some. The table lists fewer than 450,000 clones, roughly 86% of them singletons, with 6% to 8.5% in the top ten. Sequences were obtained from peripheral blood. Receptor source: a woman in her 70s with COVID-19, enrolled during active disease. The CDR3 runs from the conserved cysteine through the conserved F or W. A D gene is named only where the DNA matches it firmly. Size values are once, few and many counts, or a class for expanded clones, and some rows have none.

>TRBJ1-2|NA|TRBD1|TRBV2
CASRPGTGGGYTF
TGTGCCAGCAGGCCCGGGACAGGCGGTGGCTACACCTTC
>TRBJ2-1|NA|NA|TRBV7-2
CASSLRGEQFF
TGTGCCAGCAGCTTAAGGGGGGAGCAGTTCTTC
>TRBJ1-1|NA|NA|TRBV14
CASSQFAGTEAFF
TGTGCCAGCAGCCAATTTGCGGGCACTGAAGCTTTCTTT
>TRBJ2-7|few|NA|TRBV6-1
CASSEGSGGLVYEQYF
TGTGCCAGCAGTGAAGGCTCGGGTGGCCTTGTCTACGAGCAGTACTTC
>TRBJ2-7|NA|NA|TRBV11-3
CASSDTGYEQYF
TGTGCCAGCAGCGACACGGGGTACGAGCAGTACTTC
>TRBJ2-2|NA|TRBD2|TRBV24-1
CATSDTSGRGNTGELFF
TGTGCCACCAGTGATACTAGCGGGCGAGGGAACACCGGGGAGCTGTTTTTT
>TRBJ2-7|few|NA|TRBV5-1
CASSTPRGEQYF
TGCGCCAGCAGCACCCCTCGGGGCGAGCAGTACTTC
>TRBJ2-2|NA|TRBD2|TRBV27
CASARGEVTNTGELFF
TGTGCCAGCGCTCGGGGGGAAGTAACGAACACCGGGGAGCTGTTTTTT
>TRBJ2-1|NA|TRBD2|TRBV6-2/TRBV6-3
CASSLLAGDNEQFF
TGTGCCAGCAGTCTTCTAGCGGGGGACAATGAGCAGTTCTTC
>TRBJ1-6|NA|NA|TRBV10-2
CASSSGRENSPLHF
TGCGCCAGCAGTTCAGGCAGGGAAAATTCACCCCTCCACTTT
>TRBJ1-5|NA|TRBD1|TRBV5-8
CASSQQGANQPQHF
TGTGCCAGCAGCCAACAGGGGGCGAATCAGCCCCAGCATTTT
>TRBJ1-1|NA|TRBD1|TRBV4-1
CASSLSGGGSGNTEAFF
TGCGCCAGCAGCTTGAGCGGAGGGGGCTCGGGGAACACTGAAGCTTTCTTT
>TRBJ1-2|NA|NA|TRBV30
CAWSVQEGWGNYGYTF
TGTGCCTGGAGTGTACAGGAAGGGTGGGGTAACTATGGCTACACCTTC
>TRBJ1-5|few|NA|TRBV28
CASWSWGPNQPQHF
TGTGCCAGCTGGAGCTGGGGCCCCAATCAGCCCCAGCATTTT
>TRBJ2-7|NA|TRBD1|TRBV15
CATSSPNRGIYEQYF
TGTGCCACCAGCAGCCCCAACAGGGGTATTTACGAGCAGTACTTC
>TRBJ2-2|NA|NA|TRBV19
CASSILDKSSRELFF
TGTGCCAGTAGTATTTTGGACAAATCTTCCCGGGAGCTGTTTTTT
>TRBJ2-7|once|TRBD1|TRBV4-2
CASSQVATGGSYEQYF
TGTGCCAGCAGCCAAGTTGCGACAGGGGGCTCCTACGAGCAGTACTTC
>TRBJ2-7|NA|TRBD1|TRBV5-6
CASSQRQGNEQYF
TGTGCCAGCAGCCAACGACAGGGGAACGAGCAGTACTTC
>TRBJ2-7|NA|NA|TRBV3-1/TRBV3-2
CASSQGYKQKAYEQYF
TGTGCCAGCAGCCAAGGCTATAAACAGAAAGCCTACGAGCAGTACTTC
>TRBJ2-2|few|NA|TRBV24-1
CATSDPPGFNTGELFF
TGTGCCACCAGTGATCCCCCGGGTTTCAACACCGGGGAGCTGTTTTTT
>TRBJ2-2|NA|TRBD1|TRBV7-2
CASSYRQGNTGELFF
TGTGCCAGCAGCTACCGACAGGGGAACACCGGGGAGCTGTTTTTT
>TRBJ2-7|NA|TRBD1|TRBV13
CASSSLRDRDLYEQYF
TGTGCCAGCAGCTCGCTCCGGGACAGGGACCTTTACGAGCAGTACTTC
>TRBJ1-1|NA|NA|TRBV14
CASSQDRVTEAFF
TGTGCCAGCAGCCAAGACCGGGTTACTGAAGCTTTCTTT
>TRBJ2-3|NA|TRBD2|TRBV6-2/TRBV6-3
CASSSGGSFTDTQYF
TGTGCCAGCAGTTCGGGGGGGAGTTTTACAGATACGCAGTATTTT
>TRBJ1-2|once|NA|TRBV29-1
CSVDRFGVIYGYTF
TGCAGCGTTGATCGGTTCGGGGTGATCTATGGCTACACCTTC
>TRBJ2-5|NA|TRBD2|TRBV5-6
CASSSWLAGLQETQYF
TGTGCCAGCAGCTCGTGGCTAGCGGGACTCCAAGAGACCCAGTACTTC
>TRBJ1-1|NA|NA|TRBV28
CASSLWAGSGSTEAFF
TGTGCCAGCAGTTTATGGGCAGGGTCGGGTAGCACTGAAGCTTTCTTT
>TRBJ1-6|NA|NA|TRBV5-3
CARSCGAGVGDNSPLHF
TGTGCCAGAAGCTGCGGGGCGGGGGTCGGCGATAATTCACCCCTCCACTTT
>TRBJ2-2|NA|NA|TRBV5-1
CASGRGQPNTGELFF
TGCGCCAGCGGGCGTGGACAGCCGAACACCGGGGAGCTGTTTTTT
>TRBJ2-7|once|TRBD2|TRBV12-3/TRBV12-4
CVSSRGVSYEQYF
TGTGTCTCCTCACGGGGGGTTTCCTACGAGCAGTACTTC
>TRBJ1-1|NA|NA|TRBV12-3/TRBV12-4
CASSFYPGEAFF
TGTGCCAGCAGTTTCTATCCCGGGGAAGCTTTCTTT
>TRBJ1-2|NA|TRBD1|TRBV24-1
CATSGGQGPNYGYTF
TGTGCCACCAGTGGGGGACAGGGGCCTAACTATGGCTACACCTTC
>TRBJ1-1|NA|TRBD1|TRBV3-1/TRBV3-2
CASSHRGRVAEAFF
TGTGCCAGCAGCCACAGGGGGCGCGTGGCTGAAGCTTTCTTT
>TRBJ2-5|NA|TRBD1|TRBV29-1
CSVFRTGQQETQYF
TGCAGCGTGTTCCGGACAGGGCAACAAGAGACCCAGTACTTC
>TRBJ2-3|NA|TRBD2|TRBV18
CASSPPLGLAGGIGSTDTQYF
TGTGCCAGCTCACCTCCACTGGGACTAGCGGGGGGAATCGGAAGCACAGATACGCAGTATTTT
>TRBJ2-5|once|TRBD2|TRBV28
CASIPTGEGPTQYF
TGTGCCAGCATCCCGACCGGGGAGGGACCGACCCAGTACTTC
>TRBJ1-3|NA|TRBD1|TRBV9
CASSLEQGARGNTIYF
TGTGCCAGCAGCCTCGAACAGGGGGCGCGAGGAAACACCATATATTTT
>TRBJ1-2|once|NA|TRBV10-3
CAISVLRVEANYGYTF
TGTGCCATCAGTGTTCTCAGGGTGGAAGCTAACTATGGCTACACCTTC
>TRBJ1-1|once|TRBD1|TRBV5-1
CASSGTGGNMNTEAFF
TGCGCCAGCAGCGGGACAGGGGGAAACATGAACACTGAAGCTTTCTTT
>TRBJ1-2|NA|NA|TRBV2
CASSGFRGNYGYTF
TGTGCCAGCAGTGGCTTCCGGGGTAATTATGGCTACACCTTC
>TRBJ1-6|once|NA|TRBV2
CASSIDRSTLHF
TGTGCCAGCAGTATCGACAGATCAACCCTCCACTTT
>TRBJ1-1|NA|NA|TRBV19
CASIRAQNTEAFF
TGTGCCAGTATTAGAGCCCAGAACACTGAAGCTTTCTTT
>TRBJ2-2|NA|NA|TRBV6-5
CASSYEGGRGELFF
TGTGCCAGCAGTTATGAGGGGGGGCGCGGGGAGCTGTTTTTT
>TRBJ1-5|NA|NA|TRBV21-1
CASKHLWGRLLGYSNQPQHF
TGTGCCAGCAAACACCTCTGGGGCAGGCTCTTGGGCTATAGCAATCAGCCCCAGCATTTT
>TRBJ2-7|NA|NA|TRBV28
CASRGQSYEQYF
TGTGCCAGCAGGGGACAATCCTACGAGCAGTACTTC
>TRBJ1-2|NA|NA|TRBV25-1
CASSEWGDGYTF
TGTGCCAGCAGTGAATGGGGCGATGGCTACACCTTC
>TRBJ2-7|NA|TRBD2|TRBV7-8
CASSSSPGLGAYEQYF
TGTGCCAGCAGCTCTAGCCCGGGACTAGGGGCCTACGAGCAGTACTTC
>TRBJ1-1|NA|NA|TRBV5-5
CASSANQGTEAFF
TGTGCCAGCAGTGCTAATCAGGGGACTGAAGCTTTCTTT
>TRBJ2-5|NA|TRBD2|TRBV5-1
CASSRTSGNYQETQYF
TGCGCCAGCAGCCGCACTAGCGGAAACTACCAAGAGACCCAGTACTTC
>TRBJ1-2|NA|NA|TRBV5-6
CASSLIGVDYYGYTF
TGTGCCAGCAGCTTGATTGGGGTGGACTACTATGGCTACACCTTC
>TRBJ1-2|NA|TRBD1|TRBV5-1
CASSWGTGVMYVDGYTF
TGCGCCAGCAGCTGGGGGACAGGGGTTATGTATGTGGATGGCTACACCTTC
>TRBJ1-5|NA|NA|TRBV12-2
CASRLQQRTGGNQPQHF
TGTGCAAGTCGCTTACAACAGCGGACAGGGGGAAATCAGCCCCAGCATTTT
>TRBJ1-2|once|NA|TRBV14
CASSPIVPGLEGYTF
TGTGCCAGCAGCCCGATAGTTCCGGGACTTGAGGGCTACACCTTC
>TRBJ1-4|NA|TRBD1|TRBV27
CASSSAGTDEKLFF
TGTGCCAGCAGTTCTGCCGGGACAGATGAAAAACTGTTTTTT
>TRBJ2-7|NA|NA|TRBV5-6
CASSPGSYEQYF
TGTGCCAGCAGCCCAGGTTCCTACGAGCAGTACTTC
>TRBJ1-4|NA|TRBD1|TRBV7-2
CASSSDRGRNEKLFF
TGTGCCAGCAGCTCTGACAGGGGGCGGAATGAAAAACTGTTTTTT
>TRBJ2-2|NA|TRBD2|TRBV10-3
CAISPIAGTNTGELFF
TGTGCCATCAGCCCGATAGCGGGCACGAACACCGGGGAGCTGTTTTTT
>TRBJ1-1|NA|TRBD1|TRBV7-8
CASSRGQGNTEAFF
TGTGCCAGCAGCCGAGGACAGGGAAACACTGAAGCTTTCTTT
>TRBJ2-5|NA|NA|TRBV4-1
CASSQAAGYETQYF
TGCGCCAGCAGCCAAGCCGCAGGGTATGAGACCCAGTACTTC
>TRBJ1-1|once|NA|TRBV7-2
CASRPGGARGTEAFF
TGTGCCAGCAGGCCGGGGGGGGCGCGGGGCACTGAAGCTTTCTTT